The 27 T cell receptor beta chains below all came from one sample that was sequenced in a study of blood T cell repertoires in COVID-19. Assay: immunoSEQ multiplex PCR; the TCRdb copy retains only in-frame clones and omits some. The sample includes roughly 120,000 clones, more than 75% of them seen just once. Sequences were obtained from peripheral blood. The receptors stem from a woman between 50 and 59 years old with acute or convalescent COVID-19.

The chain couples TRBV28 to TRBJ2-1; D unclear. V was shortened by 6 bases and J by 12 bases, with 9 bases between the two germline ends. The CDR3 is made up of 10 amino acids. The V gene's germline CDR1 is MDHEN and CDR2 SYDVKM. The CDR3 DNA is TGTGCCAGCAGCCACGGTGGGCAGTTCTTC. Translation gives CASSHGGQFF.

The rearrangement joins TRBV4-1 to TRBJ2-7; D might be TRBD1 (5 bases). Germline values: CDR1 MGHRA, CDR2 YSYEKL. The CDR3 is 15 residues long. V lost 6 bases and J lost 5, with 20 bases in between. The chain's CDR3 is CASSQGRRQGDEQYF. CDR3 sequence (DNA): TGCGCCAGCAGTCAGGGTAGGCGTCAGGGCGACGAGCAGTACTTC.

The chain has TRBV5-1 and TRBJ2-6; TRBD1 is a possible D gene (7 bases). V lost 2 bases and J 2 bases, leaving 20 bases between the germline ends. This CDR3 has 19 residues. Germline V gives CDR1 SGHRS, CDR2 YFSETQ. As DNA, the CDR3 is TGCGCCAGCAGCTTAAGCTACGCAGGGGGGTCCACTGGGGCCAACGTCCTGACTTTC. Translating gives CASSLSYAGGSTGANVLTF.

CDR3 nucleotide sequence: TGTGCCAGCAGTGCAGGTCACAATGAGCAGTTCTTC. Its translation: CASSAGHNEQFF. The chain employs TRBV6-6 and TRBJ2-1, with D unresolved. Trimming stripped 5 bases from V and 5 bases from J, with 7 bases between. The CDR3 contains 12 residues. The germline V gene has CDR1 MNHNY and CDR2 SVGAGI (reference sequence).

Here the CDR3 reads CASSPTGGANQPQHF. The CDR3 DNA reads as TGTGCCAGCAGCCCCACAGGGGGCGCGAATCAGCCCCAGCATTTT. The V and J genes are TRBV3-1 (or the pseudogene TRBV3-2) and TRBJ1-5; the match to TRBD1 covers 9 bases. Losses at the gene ends were 4 bases for V and 4 bases for J; bases not matched to a gene: 5. Germline V lookup: CDR1 LGHDT, CDR2 YNNKEL (reference sequence). This CDR3 has 15 residues.

The rearrangement uses TRBV5-5 and TRBJ1-1; 11 bases are a match to TRBD1. Germline-derived CDR1 and CDR2 are SGHKS and YYEKEE (reference sequence). The CDR3 has 15 residues. J was trimmed by 1 base and V by 4 bases; bases with no gene match: 3. DNA of the CDR3: TGTGCCAGCAGCCCCGGACAGGGGGCGAACACTGAAGCTTTCTTT. Translation gives CASSPGQGANTEAFF.

The chain carries TRBV7-9 and TRBJ2-7, with no clear D. V was cut by 5 bases and J by 0 bases, with 11 bases left in between. CDR3 length: 14 residues. Germline values: CDR1 SEHNR, CDR2 FQNEAQ (reference sequence). The CDR3 DNA reads as TGTGCCAGCAGCGTAGGACGGAGCTCCTACGAGCAGTACTTC. This sequence encodes CASSVGRSSYEQYF.

V and J are TRBV28 and TRBJ2-7; D ambiguous. The germline V gene encodes CDR1 MDHEN and CDR2 SYDVKM. There are 16 residues in the CDR3. Trimming cost V 6 bases and J 2 bases, with 20 bases left between them. CDR3 nucleotides: TGTGCCAGCAGCCGGCTAGTCGCTCAGCCTCCCTACGAGCAGTACTTC. It is translated as CASSRLVAQPPYEQYF.

The chain has TRBV19 and TRBJ2-5; 8 bases map to TRBD2. The V and J ends lost 6 bases and 2 bases, in that order; junction bases with no gene match: 8. The CDR3 is made up of 15 amino acids. CDR1 and CDR2 (germline): LNHDA, SQIVND (reference sequence). CDR3 protein: CASSAQGGGQETQYF. For the CDR3, the DNA is TGTGCCAGTAGCGCACAGGGCGGGGGGCAAGAGACCCAGTACTTC.

CDR3 bases: TGTGCCAGCAGGGCCGCGGGGAGAGTAGGAGATACGCAGTATTTT. This translates into CASRAAGRVGDTQYF. The chain joins TRBV28 to TRBJ2-3, with D possibly being TRBD2 (6 bases). The CDR3 has 15 residues. Trimming took 6 bases from V and 5 from J, leaving 18 bases between them. Germline-derived CDR1 and CDR2 are MDHEN and SYDVKM.

The rearrangement uses TRBV28 and TRBJ1-6; 7 bases align to TRBD1. This CDR3 comprises 15 residues. CDR1 and CDR2 from the germline V gene are MDHEN and SYDVKM. The trim removed 6 bases at V and 7 bases at J, leaving 9 bases unmatched. The CDR3 here is CASRLPGGTNSPLHF. The CDR3 DNA is TGTGCCAGCAGGCTACCAGGGGGTACCAATTCACCCCTCCACTTT.

The CDR3 here is CASSLGQDYGYTF. The CDR3 DNA is TGTGCCAGCAGCTTGGGACAGGACTATGGCTACACCTTC. The V gene is TRBV5-4, the J gene TRBJ1-2, with a tentative D call TRBD1 (6 bases). V was shortened by 0 bases and J by 3 bases, with 6 bases between the two germline ends. Germline V lookup: CDR1 SGHNT, CDR2 YYREEE (reference sequence). This CDR3 is built from 13 residues.

This clone was seen only a few times. This chain uses TRBV2 with TRBJ2-3; 12 bases align to TRBD2. V was clipped by 8 bases and J by 6 bases; unmatched bases: 9. There are 15 residues in the CDR3. Germline V gene data show CDR1 as SNHLY and CDR2 as FYNNEI. The CDR3 loop reads CASHGLAGSGDTQYF. The CDR3 DNA reads as TGTGCCAGCCACGGACTAGCGGGATCAGGTGATACGCAGTATTTT.

The gene calls are TRBV11-2 and TRBJ2-2; 9 nucleotides match TRBD2. The CDR3 runs 19 residues. With 1 base clipped from V and 2 bases from J, the junction kept 11 bases outside the gene matches. Germline CDR1 is SGHAT and CDR2 is FQNNGV. CDR3 coding DNA: TGTGCCAGCAGCTTAGGGCAGATTAGCGGGAGCGGCAACACCGGGGAGCTGTTTTTT. Its protein product is CASSLGQISGSGNTGELFF.

The chain has TRBV5-1 and TRBJ2-1; 7 positions match TRBD2. The V gene end was trimmed by 5 bases and the J gene end by 3 bases; junction bases not matched to a gene: 8. CDR1 and CDR2 from the germline V gene are SGHRS and YFSETQ. CDR3 length: 15 residues. CDR3 protein: CASSWSSGFYNEQFF. Here the CDR3 DNA reads TGCGCCAGCAGTTGGTCTAGCGGATTCTACAATGAGCAGTTCTTC.

The V and J genes are TRBV28 and TRBJ2-1, with 7 bases matching TRBD1. The length of the CDR3 is 15 residues. V trimming: 3 bases; J trimming: 5 bases; junction bases outside the gene matches: 7. Germline V gene lookup returns CDR1 MDHEN and CDR2 SYDVKM. In DNA, the CDR3 is TGTGCCAGCAGTTTCATGGCAGGGGGAAACAATGAGCAGTTCTTC. Translating gives CASSFMAGGNNEQFF.

The chain uses TRBV29-1 and TRBJ2-3; D gene ambiguous. CDR1 is SQVTM and CDR2 is ANQGSEA in the germline V gene. Trimming stripped 4 bases from V and 5 bases from J, with 10 bases between. This CDR3 contains 12 residues. CDR3 in DNA: TGCAGCGTTGTTTCTAGTGTAGATACGCAGTATTTT. Translating it yields CSVVSSVDTQYF.

This clone has only one observation. The rearrangement uses TRBV27 and TRBJ2-1, with TRBD2 matching over 12 bases. The germline V gene encodes CDR1 MNHEY and CDR2 SMNVEV (reference sequence). This CDR3 contains 13 residues. V was clipped by 8 bases and J by 5 bases; unmatched bases: 1. The CDR3 DNA reads TGTGCCAGCGGACTAGCGGGGAACAATGAGCAGTTCTTC. This translates into CASGLAGNNEQFF.

The V call is TRBV28, the J call TRBJ2-2; 7 bases align to TRBD2. The CDR3 is 13 amino acids. The V gene end was trimmed by 6 bases and the J gene end by 6 bases; junction bases not matched to a gene: 4. In germline, CDR1 is MDHEN, CDR2 SYDVKM. CDR3 loop: CASSPGLAGELFF. CDR3 coding DNA: TGTGCCAGCAGCCCAGGACTAGCCGGGGAGCTGTTTTTT.

The chain links TRBV4-2 to TRBJ1-1; D is uncertain. The ends were cut back, 0 bases at V and 6 bases at J, with 11 bases in the middle. Germline CDR1 LGHNA, CDR2 YNFKEQ. The CDR3 length is 14 residues. CDR3 region: CASSQDRSLAEAFF. The CDR3 DNA reads TGTGCCAGCAGCCAAGATAGATCTTTGGCTGAAGCTTTCTTT.

V gene TRBV5-4 combines with J gene TRBJ2-3; 12 nucleotides match TRBD2. J lost 4 bases, V lost 4 bases, and 7 bases had no gene match. From germline, CDR1 is SGHNT and CDR2 YYREEE (reference sequence). The CDR3 runs to 16 residues. The CDR3 coding sequence is TGTGCCAGCAGCCTGACTAGCGGGAGAGGCTCAGATACGCAGTATTTT. Protein sequence: CASSLTSGRGSDTQYF. The full variable domain, in which reference TRBV5-4 and TRBJ2-3 provide the parts outside the CDR3, is ETGVTQSPTHLIKTRGQQVTLRCSSQSGHNTVSWYQQALGQGPQFIFQYYREEENGRGNFPPRFSGLQFPNYSSELNVNALELDDSALYLCASSLTSGRGSDTQYFGPGTRLTVL.

The chain recombines TRBV7-8 with TRBJ1-1, with TRBD1 matching 9 bases. CDR3 length: 15 amino acids. V was clipped by 5 bases and J by 5 bases; unmatched bases: 9. Looked up from germline, CDR1 is SGHVS and CDR2 is FQNEAQ. The CDR3 DNA follows: TGTGCCAGCAGCCCTACTGGGACAGGGTATACTGAAGCTTTCTTT. This translates into CASSPTGTGYTEAFF.

This clone was seen a handful of times. The CDR3 reads CASRLAGGITGELFF. DNA for the CDR3: TGTGCCAGCAGACTAGCGGGAGGGATCACCGGGGAGCTGTTTTTT. The gene calls are TRBV27 and TRBJ2-2; 13 nucleotides align to TRBD2. Per the germline V gene, CDR1 is MNHEY and CDR2 is SMNVEV (reference sequence). J lost 4 bases, V lost 6 bases, and 2 bases had no gene match. This CDR3 is 15 amino acids long.

This chain links TRBV6-5 with TRBJ1-2; tentative D call: TRBD1 (5 bases). With 7 bases removed from V and 7 bases from J, the gap between germline ends came to 16 bases. CDR3 length: 13 amino acids. From germline, CDR1 is MNHEY and CDR2 SVGAGI. CDR3 in DNA: TGTGCCAGCATATCGGGGGGGGTTGGTGGCTACACCTTC. Protein product: CASISGGVGGYTF.

The rearrangement links TRBV18 to TRBJ2-6; unclear D gene. CDR3 length: 17 residues. The germline V and J ends were trimmed by 0 bases and 0 bases, with 9 bases remaining between them. Germline-derived CDR1 and CDR2 are KGHSH and LQKENI. CDR3 in DNA: TGTGCCAGCTCACCACCAGGTAGCCTCTCTGGGGCCAACGTCCTGACTTTC. Protein: CASSPPGSLSGANVLTF. The complete variable domain, with remaining parts taken from reference TRBV18 and TRBJ2-6, reads NAGVMQNPRHLVRRRGQEARLRCSPMKGHSHVYWYRQLPEEGLKFMVYLQKENIIDESGMPKERFSAEFPKEGPSILRIQQVVRGDSAAYFCASSPPGSLSGANVLTFGAGSRLTVL.

CDR3 nucleotides: TGTGCCTGGAGGTTACAGGGTTACTCCTACGAGCAGTACTTC. This gives the protein CAWRLQGYSYEQYF. This rearrangement joins TRBV30 to TRBJ2-7, with a possible D match to TRBD1 (6 bases). The CDR3 has 14 residues. V gave up 3 bases and J gave up 0 bases, with 12 bases separating them. Germline-derived CDR1 and CDR2 are GTSNPN and SVGIG (reference sequence).

The chain employs TRBV27 and TRBJ2-2; perhaps TRBD2 as D (6 bases). Trimming removed 3 bases from V and 1 base from J, with 9 bases in between. The CDR3 has 15 residues. The V gene's germline CDR1 is MNHEY and CDR2 SMNVEV (reference sequence). The CDR3 is CASSFNGRNTGELFF. The CDR3, as DNA: TGTGCCAGCAGTTTTAACGGGAGGAACACCGGGGAGCTGTTTTTT.